In its sample, the clone carrying this T cell receptor beta chain was seen a few times. Germline trimming cut 7 bases from V and 4 bases from J; bases unmatched to any gene: 8. CDR3 length equals 14 residues. Germline CDR1 and CDR2: SNHLY and FYNNEI. This sample was included in a study of blood T cell repertoires in COVID-19. Only in-frame clones appear in the TCRdb table, and some are missing; sequencing was by immunoSEQ multiplex PCR. The sample consists of under 350,000 clones, 70% to 90% of them appearing once. The receptor was derived from a woman aged 40 to 49 with acute COVID-19. V and J are TRBV2 and TRBJ1-2, with 8 nucleotides matching TRBD1. The sample was PBMCs or T cells enriched from blood (not recorded which). In nucleotides, the CDR3 is TGTGCCAGCACCGGGACAGGAGAACCCTATGGCTACACCTTC. It yields the protein CASTGTGEPYGYTF.